The 9 T cell receptor beta chains below were found in one sample sequenced in a study of T-cell reconstitution after alpha-beta-depleted transplantation in children. As it was prepared, the TCRbeta library received unique molecular identifiers. TCRdb re-analysed the PCR reads in MiXCR, keeping a single row per CDR3 protein. The sample records a few thousand distinct CDR3 sequences, about an eighth being singletons. The sample was PBMCs, mostly from graft donor cells, taken 360 days after TCRalphabeta/CD19-depleted stem cell transplant. These receptor sequences come from a patient under 10 years old who had a stem cell transplant for inherited bone marrow failure, so the T cells may come from the graft donor.

This clonotype has at least ten counts. V and J are TRBV7-9 and TRBJ2-3; D remains ambiguous. V gave up 5 bases and J gave up 3 bases, with 18 bases separating them. The CDR3 is made up of 16 amino acids. Germline CDR1 reads SEHNR; CDR2 reads FQNEAQ (reference sequence). Here the CDR3 DNA reads TGTGCCAGCAGCCCAAGTAAGGTTTTTAGGACAGATACGCAGTATTTT. This codes for CASSPSKVFRTDTQYF.

This clonotype was counted ten times or more. J is TRBJ2-1 and V is TRBV20-1, with 7 bases fitting TRBD2. The CDR3 is 14 residues long. Germline V CDR1 and CDR2: DFQATT, SNEGSKA (reference sequence). V shed 5 bases, J shed 2 bases, and the junction held 6 bases outside the gene matches. The CDR3 spells CSAVQRGTYNEQFF. The DNA of the CDR3 is TGCAGTGCTGTCCAGCGGGGCACCTACAATGAGCAGTTCTTC.

This clonotype was recorded many times. The gene calls are TRBV10-3 and TRBJ1-4; no firm D call. The ends were cut back, 11 bases at V and 4 bases at J, with 14 bases in the middle. This CDR3 has 13 residues. CDR1 and CDR2 (germline): ENHRY, SYGVKD. CDR3 amino acids: CASKGGLNEKLFF. CDR3 in DNA: TGTGCCTCCAAGGGCGGCCTTAATGAAAAACTGTTTTTT.

This clonotype was counted ten times or more. The rearrangement links TRBV7-9 to TRBJ2-5; 7 nucleotides agree with TRBD1. Trimming took 6 bases from V and 7 from J; bases not matched to a gene: 17. CDR3 length: 16 amino acids. Germline CDR1 SEHNR, CDR2 FQNEAQ (reference sequence). In nucleotides, the CDR3 is TGTGCCAGCAGTCGCAGGGGGACCACCCTTGACGGGACCCAGTACTTC. Translating it yields CASSRRGTTLDGTQYF.

In its sample, this clonotype was seen many times. In nucleotides, the CDR3 is TGTGCTAGTGGTCTCGGCCCCGGGGGGGAGACCCAGTACTTC. Its protein product is CASGLGPGGETQYF. The V gene is TRBV12-5, the J gene TRBJ2-5; 7 bases map to TRBD2. The CDR3 loop spans 14 amino acids. Trimming removed 5 bases from V and 5 bases from J; junction bases left unmatched: 8. CDR1 is LGHNT, CDR2 FRNRAP, per germline.

This clonotype was detected many times. The V call is TRBV5-1, the J call TRBJ2-7; D not certain. Per germline, CDR1 SGHRS and CDR2 YFSETQ. The V end lost 4 bases, the J end lost 2 bases, and 13 bases lay between the germline ends. This CDR3 comprises 14 residues. The CDR3 reads CASSPLRSTYEQYF. The CDR3 nucleotides read TGCGCCAGCAGCCCCCTGAGGTCAACCTACGAGCAGTACTTC.

This clonotype has ten or more counts. This rearrangement joins TRBV4-1 to TRBJ1-2; D ambiguous. Germline V CDR1 and CDR2: MGHRA, YSYEKL. The CDR3 loop spans 17 amino acids. Trimming cost V 4 bases and J 2 bases, with 20 bases left between them. The CDR3 protein is CASSLSPASLWNYGYTF. Written as DNA, the CDR3 is TGCGCCAGCAGCCTAAGCCCGGCATCTCTCTGGAACTATGGCTACACCTTC.

As DNA, the CDR3 is TGTGCCAGCAGCCACCGGCAGGGGGCATGGGAGACCCAGTACTTC. This sequence encodes CASSHRQGAWETQYF. This sequence joins TRBV6-2 or TRBV6-3 and TRBJ2-5, with 8 nucleotides matching TRBD1. The CDR3 covers 15 residues. J lost 5 bases, V lost 6 bases, and 11 bases had no gene match. CDR1 is MNHEY, CDR2 SVGEGT, per germline.

This clonotype has ten or more counts. The chain joins TRBV5-1 to TRBJ1-1, with a weak D call TRBD1 (5 bases). Trimming pared 5 bases from V and 2 bases from J, leaving 13 bases between. This CDR3 comprises 14 residues. CDR1 is SGHRS and CDR2 is YFSETQ in the germline V gene. CDR3 sequence reads: CASRRREGNTEAFF. As DNA, the CDR3 is TGCGCCAGCAGGCGCAGGGAGGGTAACACTGAAGCTTTCTTT.